The T cell receptor beta chain under discussion was sequenced for a study of early T cells in non-severe SARS-CoV-2 infection. For the study at large: Sequenced material consisted of bulk RNA (from unsorted whole blood), and chains were unpaired. Study-wide points: VDJdb matching skewed toward anti-spike CD8 responses, missing private and CD4 specificities.

This CDR3 is 23 amino acids long. Individual cDNA molecules were tagged with unique molecular identifiers. A single record per CDR3 protein comes from TCRdb applying MiXCR to the 5' RACE reads. The data show roughly 70,000 distinct CDR3 sequences, around 12% seen once. This clonotype came up many times. Its antigen is unknown. The material sequenced was whole blood. This chain connects TRBV21-1 to TRBJ2-4; the table assigns TRBD1, which was not confirmed against the DNA. TRBV21-1 is annotated as a pseudogene. This clonotype was obtained from an adult who was a healthcare worker with PCR-confirmed SARS-CoV-2 infection or an uninfected control (not recorded which). The DNA of the CDR3 is TGTGCCAGCAGTAAAACTCCGGGACAGGGTTATCCTAAGGGTCAGTGGGGGAAAAACATTCAGTACTTC. Its translation is CASSKTPGQGYPKGQWGKNIQYF.